Below are 11 T cell receptor beta chains sequenced from a single sample in a study of shared clonotypes between healthy human individuals. Assay used: immunoSEQ multiplex PCR; TCRdb lists only in-frame clones, some missing. This sample carries more than 500,000 clones, around 95% of them seen once, and the ten largest clones take approximately 0.12%. Naive CD8 cells comprised CD45RO-negative, CCR7-positively selected cells, excluding terminally differentiated effector memory CD45RA+ cells. Sequenced sample: naive CD8+ T cells sorted from blood. These receptors were taken from a woman aged 25 to 39 in good health.

The CDR3 region has the DNA TGTGCCAGTAACCCAGGGTTGGGCACTGAAGCTTTCTTT. Translated: CASNPGLGTEAFF. The V gene is TRBV19, the J gene TRBJ1-1, with D perhaps TRBD1 (5 bases). This CDR3 has 13 amino acids. Germline V gene sequence: CDR1 LNHDA, CDR2 SQIVND (reference sequence). Trimming took off 7 bases at V and 4 bases at J, with 13 bases between the two ends.

This rearrangement joins TRBV7-9 to TRBJ2-1; 12 bases match TRBD1. Germline V gene sequence: CDR1 SEHNR, CDR2 FQNEAQ (reference sequence). The CDR3 extends over 15 amino acids. After removal of 5 bases from V and 7 bases from J, the junction contained 6 bases not matched to a gene. In DNA, the CDR3 is TGTGCCAGCAGCGAGGGACAGGGGGCGGAAAATGAGCAGTTCTTC. Protein: CASSEGQGAENEQFF.

The genes are TRBV7-8 and TRBJ1-1, with no clear D. V was shortened by 8 bases and J by 4 bases, with 5 bases between the two germline ends. Per the germline V gene, CDR1 is SGHVS and CDR2 is FQNEAQ. The CDR3 runs to 10 residues. CDR3 nucleotide sequence: TGTGCCAGCTTGGGCACTGAAGCTTTCTTT. It encodes CASLGTEAFF.

J is TRBJ2-7 and V is TRBV28, with 8 positions matching TRBD1. V dropped 7 bases and J dropped 2; count of bases not matched to a gene: 10. The CDR3 covers 15 residues. In germline, CDR1 is MDHEN, CDR2 SYDVKM. In DNA, the CDR3 is TGTGCCAGCACCCTGAGGACAGGGCCCACCTACGAGCAGTACTTC. Its protein is CASTLRTGPTYEQYF.

The chain carries TRBV28 and TRBJ2-7, with 7 bases matching TRBD1. CDR3 length: 13 residues. V lost 8 bases to trimming and J lost 6 bases; unmatched junction nucleotides: 10. Per the germline V gene, CDR1 is MDHEN and CDR2 is SYDVKM. The CDR3: CASRLPYRGEQYF. CDR3 bases: TGTGCCAGCCGATTACCTTACAGGGGCGAGCAGTACTTC.

The rearrangement links TRBV4-1 to TRBJ1-5; 9 bases line up with TRBD1. J lost 4 bases, V lost 3 bases, and 7 bases had no gene match. Germline V gives CDR1 MGHRA, CDR2 YSYEKL. The CDR3 is 16 amino acids. As DNA, the CDR3 is TGCGCCAGCAGCCATTCACAGGGGGCCGCTAATCAGCCCCAGCATTTT. Amino acid sequence: CASSHSQGAANQPQHF.

The chain is built from TRBV11-2 and TRBJ1-1; no definite D call. This CDR3 has 13 amino acids. Per the germline V gene, CDR1 is SGHAT and CDR2 is FQNNGV. Deletions cut 2 bases from V and 1 base from J, with 5 bases between. The CDR3 coding sequence is TGTGCCAGCAGCTTATTCGGGAACACTGAAGCTTTCTTT. Its translation: CASSLFGNTEAFF.

The chain is built from TRBV27 and TRBJ1-4, with TRBD1 matching 8 bases. This CDR3 has 14 amino acids. Germline V gives CDR1 MNHEY, CDR2 SMNVEV (reference sequence). V gave up 5 bases and J gave up 7 bases; unmatched junction bases: 6. This CDR3 reads CASSQGQGSEKLFF. DNA for the CDR3: TGTGCCAGCAGTCAAGGACAGGGAAGTGAAAAACTGTTTTTT. Filled out from reference TRBV27 and TRBJ1-4, the complete variable domain reads EAQVTQNPRYLITVTGKKLTVTCSQNMNHEYMSWYRQDPGLGLRQIYYSMNVEVTDKGDVPEGYKVSRKEKRNFPLILESPSPNQTSLYFCASSQGQGSEKLFFGSGTQLSVL.

As DNA, the CDR3 is TGTGCCAGCAGCCAAGATGGGTTCAACGAGCAGTACTTC. Translation gives CASSQDGFNEQYF. The chain has TRBV14 and TRBJ2-7; D call uncertain. The V gene lost 0 bases and the J gene lost 5 bases, with 8 bases spanning the gap. Germline assignment: CDR1 SGHDN and CDR2 FVKESK. The length of the CDR3 is 13 residues.

The chain couples TRBV28 to TRBJ2-3; D uncertain. Trimming pared 8 bases from V and 2 bases from J, leaving 14 bases between. This CDR3 is built from 14 residues. Germline assignment: CDR1 MDHEN and CDR2 SYDVKM. CDR3 in DNA: TGTGCCAGCCACAGTGGGCAGCCCACAGATACGCAGTATTTT. It translates to CASHSGQPTDTQYF.

The gene calls are TRBV11-3 and TRBJ2-5; 8 nucleotides line up with TRBD2. The CDR3 totals 15 residues. Trimming took 1 base from V and 4 from J; bases not matched to a gene: 5. Germline V gives CDR1 SGHNT, CDR2 YENEEA. DNA for the CDR3: TGTGCCAGCAGCTTAGGCCAGCGGGAGAGAGAGACCCAGTACTTC. Amino acids: CASSLGQRERETQYF.